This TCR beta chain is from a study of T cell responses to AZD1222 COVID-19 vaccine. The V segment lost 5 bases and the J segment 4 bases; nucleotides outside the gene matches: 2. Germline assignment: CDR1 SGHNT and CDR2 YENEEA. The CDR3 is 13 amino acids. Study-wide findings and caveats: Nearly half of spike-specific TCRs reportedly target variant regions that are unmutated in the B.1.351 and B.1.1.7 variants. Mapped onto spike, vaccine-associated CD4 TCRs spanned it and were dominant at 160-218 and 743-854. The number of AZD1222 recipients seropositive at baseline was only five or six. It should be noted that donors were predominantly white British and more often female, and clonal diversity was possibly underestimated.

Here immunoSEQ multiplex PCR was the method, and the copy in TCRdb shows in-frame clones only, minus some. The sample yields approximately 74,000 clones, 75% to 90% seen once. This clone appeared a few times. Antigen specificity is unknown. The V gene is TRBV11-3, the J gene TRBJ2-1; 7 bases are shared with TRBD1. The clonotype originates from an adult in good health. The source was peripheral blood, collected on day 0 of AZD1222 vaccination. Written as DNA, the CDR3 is TGTGCCAGCAGCCCGGGACAGTACAATGAGCAGTTCTTC. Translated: CASSPGQYNEQFF.